This T cell receptor beta chain was captured by sequencing in a study of shared clonotypes between healthy human individuals. Broader study findings: Richness estimates generally favored naive over memory subsets.

Assay: immunoSEQ multiplex PCR; the TCRdb copy retains only in-frame clones and omits some. The sample includes 2,500,000 or so clones, roughly 93% of them seen just once. It was into CD45RA+ naive and CD45RA-negative memory subsets that the CD4+ cells were split. The CDR3 has 14 amino acids. CDR1 and CDR2 from the germline V gene are MNHEY and SVGAGI. The V end was cut by 2 bases, the J end by 6 bases, with 8 bases between. A note on this clone: Its specificity is not known.

This receptor was obtained from a man younger than 35 in good health. Some clones in this sample may be carry-over from other donors' samples. Source material: naive CD4+ T cells from PBMCs. This sample's subset: CD45RA+ positively selected. V gene TRBV6-5 combines with J gene TRBJ1-6; D ambiguous. The CDR3 DNA reads TGTGCCAGCAGTTACGCCGGGAGTAATTCACCCCTCCACTTT. Protein: CASSYAGSNSPLHF.